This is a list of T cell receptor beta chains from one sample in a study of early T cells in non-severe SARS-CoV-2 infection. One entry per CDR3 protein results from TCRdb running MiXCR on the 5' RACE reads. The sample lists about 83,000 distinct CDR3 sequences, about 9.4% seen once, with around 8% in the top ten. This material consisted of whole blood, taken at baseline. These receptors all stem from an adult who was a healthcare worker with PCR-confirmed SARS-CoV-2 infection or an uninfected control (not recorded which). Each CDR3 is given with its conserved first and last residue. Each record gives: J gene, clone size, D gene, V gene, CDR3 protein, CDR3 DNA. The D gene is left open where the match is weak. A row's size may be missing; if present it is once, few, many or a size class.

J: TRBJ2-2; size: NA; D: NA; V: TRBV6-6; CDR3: CASRSNTGELFF; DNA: TGTGCCAGCAGGTCGAACACCGGGGAGCTGTTTTTT
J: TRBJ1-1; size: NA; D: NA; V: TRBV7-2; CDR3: CASSLVSGGTGTEAFF; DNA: TGTGCCAGCAGCTTAGTTTCAGGAGGGACGGGCACTGAAGCTTTCTTT
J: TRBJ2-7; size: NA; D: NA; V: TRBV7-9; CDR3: CASSFRSEQYF; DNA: TGTGCCAGCAGCTTTCGGTCCGAGCAGTACTTC
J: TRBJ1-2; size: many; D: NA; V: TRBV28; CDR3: CASAHTGNLGYTF; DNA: TGTGCCAGCGCTCATACAGGGAACCTTGGCTACACCTTC
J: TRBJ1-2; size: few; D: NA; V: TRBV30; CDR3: CAWRNYGYTF; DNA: TGTGCCTGGAGAAACTATGGCTACACCTTC
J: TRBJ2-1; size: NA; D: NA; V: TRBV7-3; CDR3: CASSLRRIYNDEQFF; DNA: TGTGCCAGCAGCTTAAGGCGGATCTACAACGATGAGCAGTTCTTC
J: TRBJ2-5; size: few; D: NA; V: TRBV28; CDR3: CASSLDRDGETQYF; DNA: TGTGCCAGCAGTCTAGACAGAGATGGAGAGACCCAGTACTTC
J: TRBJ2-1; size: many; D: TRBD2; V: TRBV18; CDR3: CASSPALSAGGNNEQFF; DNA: TGTGCCAGCTCACCCGCCCTTAGCGCGGGAGGTAATAATGAGCAGTTCTTC
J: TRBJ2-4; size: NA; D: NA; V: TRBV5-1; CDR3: CASSPGQAKNIQYF; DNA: TGCGCCAGCAGCCCAGGTCAAGCCAAAAACATTCAGTACTTC
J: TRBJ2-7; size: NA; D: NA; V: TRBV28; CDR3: CASVGTPSYEQYF; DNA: TGTGCCAGCGTGGGGACACCCTCCTACGAGCAGTACTTC
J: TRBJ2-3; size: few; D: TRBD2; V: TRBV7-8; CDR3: CASSPAAAGGKLTQYF; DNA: TGTGCCAGCAGCCCAGCAGCGGCGGGGGGAAAACTTACGCAGTATTTT
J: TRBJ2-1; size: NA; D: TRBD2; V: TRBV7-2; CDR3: CASSLSGTSSYNEQFF; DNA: TGTGCCAGCAGCTTATCAGGGACTAGCTCCTACAATGAGCAGTTCTTC
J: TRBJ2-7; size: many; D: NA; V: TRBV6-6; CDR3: CASSPASGWTYEQYF; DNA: TGTGCCAGCAGCCCCGCCAGCGGGTGGACCTACGAGCAGTACTTC
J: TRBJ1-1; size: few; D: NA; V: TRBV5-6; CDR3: CASSSISELRVEAFF; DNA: TGTGCCAGCAGCTCCATCTCCGAGTTAAGGGTTGAAGCTTTCTTT
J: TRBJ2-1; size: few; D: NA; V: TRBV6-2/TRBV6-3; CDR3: CASSRSGTSLF; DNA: TGTGCCAGCAGTAGATCCGGGACATCACTCTTC
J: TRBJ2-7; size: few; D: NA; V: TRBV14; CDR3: CASSQNTRGGEQYF; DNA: TGTGCCAGCAGCCAAAATACTAGAGGGGGCGAGCAGTACTTC
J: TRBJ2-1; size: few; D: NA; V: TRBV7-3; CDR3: CASSLPGLYNEQFF; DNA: TGTGCCAGCAGCTTACCAGGACTCTACAATGAGCAGTTCTTC
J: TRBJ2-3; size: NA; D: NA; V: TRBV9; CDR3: CASSVAPSVPDTQYF; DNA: TGTGCCAGCAGCGTGGCACCTAGCGTCCCAGATACGCAGTATTTT
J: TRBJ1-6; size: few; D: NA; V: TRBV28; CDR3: CASSLSWERPLHF; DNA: TGTGCCAGCAGTTTATCTTGGGAAAGGCCCCTCCACTTT
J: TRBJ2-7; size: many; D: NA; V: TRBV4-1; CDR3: CASSPRGGPRYEQYF; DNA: TGCGCCAGCAGCCCCAGGGGGGGACCGAGGTACGAGCAGTACTTC
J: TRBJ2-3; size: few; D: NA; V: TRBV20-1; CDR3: CSATEGRGTDTQYF; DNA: TGCAGTGCTACTGAGGGGCGGGGCACAGATACGCAGTATTTT
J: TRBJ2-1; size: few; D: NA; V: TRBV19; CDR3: CASTRSLLEGEQFF; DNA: TGTGCCAGTACCAGGAGCCTTCTGGAGGGTGAGCAGTTCTTC
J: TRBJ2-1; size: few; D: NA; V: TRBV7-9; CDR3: CASSLGLVVYEQFF; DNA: TGTGCCAGCAGCTTAGGCCTAGTTGTCTATGAGCAGTTCTTC
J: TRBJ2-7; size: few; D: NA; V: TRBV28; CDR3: CASSRPPDRLSYEQYF; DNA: TGTGCCAGCAGTCGCCCCCCCGACAGGCTTTCCTACGAGCAGTACTTC
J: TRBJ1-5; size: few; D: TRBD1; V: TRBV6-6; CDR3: CASSQIRTGNQPQHF; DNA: TGTGCCAGCAGTCAGATACGGACAGGGAATCAGCCCCAGCATTTT
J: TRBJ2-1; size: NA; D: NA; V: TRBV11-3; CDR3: CASSLGGEQFF; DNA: TGTGCCAGCAGCTTGGGTGGTGAGCAGTTCTTC
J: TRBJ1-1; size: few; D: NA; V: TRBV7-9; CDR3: CASSLTMRQGGMNTEAFF; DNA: TGTGCCAGCAGCTTAACCATGAGGCAGGGCGGAATGAACACTGAAGCTTTCTTT
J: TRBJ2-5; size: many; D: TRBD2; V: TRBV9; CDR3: CASSAGLAEETQYF; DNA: TGTGCCAGCAGCGCGGGACTAGCGGAAGAGACCCAGTACTTC
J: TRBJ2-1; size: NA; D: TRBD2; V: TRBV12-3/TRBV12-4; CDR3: CASNPAGGYNEQFF; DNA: TGTGCCAGCAACCCAGCGGGAGGCTACAATGAGCAGTTCTTC
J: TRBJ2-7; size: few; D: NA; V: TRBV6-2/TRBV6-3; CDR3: CASSYGSARGNEQYF; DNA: TGTGCCAGCAGTTACGGGTCAGCTCGGGGGAACGAGCAGTACTTC
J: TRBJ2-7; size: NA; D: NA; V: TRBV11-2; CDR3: CASSFGRDEQYF; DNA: TGTGCCAGCAGTTTCGGTAGAGACGAGCAGTACTTC
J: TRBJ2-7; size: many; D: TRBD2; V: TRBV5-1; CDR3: CASSPGTSGIYEQYF; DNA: TGCGCCAGCAGTCCCGGGACTAGCGGGATCTACGAGCAGTACTTC
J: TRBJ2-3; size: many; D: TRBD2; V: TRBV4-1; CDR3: CASARLAGGRDTQYF; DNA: TGCGCCAGCGCCCGACTAGCGGGAGGCCGAGATACGCAGTATTTT
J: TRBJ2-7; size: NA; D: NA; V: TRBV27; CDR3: CASSTSGGPSYEQYF; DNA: TGTGCCAGCAGTACCTCCGGCGGGCCCTCCTACGAGCAGTACTTC
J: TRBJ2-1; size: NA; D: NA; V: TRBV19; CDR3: CACSQDRSSYNEQFF; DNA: TGTGCCTGTAGTCAAGACAGGAGCTCCTACAATGAGCAGTTCTTC
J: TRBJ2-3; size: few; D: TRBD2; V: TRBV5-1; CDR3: CASSLALGLAGGTDTQYF; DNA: TGCGCCAGCAGCTTGGCCCTGGGGCTAGCGGGAGGGACAGATACGCAGTATTTT
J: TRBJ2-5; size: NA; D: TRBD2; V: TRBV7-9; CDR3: CASSESGSGAETQYF; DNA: TGTGCCAGCAGCGAGAGCGGGAGCGGCGCTGAGACCCAGTACTTC
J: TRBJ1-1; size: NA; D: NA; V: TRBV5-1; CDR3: CASSLEGSNTEAFF; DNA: TGCGCCAGCAGCTTGGAGGGATCGAACACTGAAGCTTTCTTT
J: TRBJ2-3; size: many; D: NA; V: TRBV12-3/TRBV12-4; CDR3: CASSGTGATDTQYF; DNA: TGTGCCAGCAGTGGAACGGGAGCAACAGATACGCAGTATTTT
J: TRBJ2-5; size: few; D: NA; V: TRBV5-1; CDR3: CASSLRPGEGTQYF; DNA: TGCGCCAGCAGCTTGAGGCCTGGCGAGGGGACCCAGTACTTC
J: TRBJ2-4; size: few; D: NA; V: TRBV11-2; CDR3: CASSSLRDAWRNIQYF; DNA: TGTGCCAGCAGCTCACTCCGGGACGCCTGGAGGAACATTCAGTACTTC
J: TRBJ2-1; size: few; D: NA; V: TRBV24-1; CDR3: CATSVGTRNSYNEQFF; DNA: TGTGCCACCAGTGTTGGCACCCGAAACTCCTACAATGAGCAGTTCTTC
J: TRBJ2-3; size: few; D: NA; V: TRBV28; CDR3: CASSLAGEDTQYF; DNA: TGTGCCAGCAGTTTGGCCGGGGAAGATACGCAGTATTTT
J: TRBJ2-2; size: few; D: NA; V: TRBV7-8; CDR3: CASSLAAGELFF; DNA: TGTGCCAGCAGCTTAGCAGCCGGGGAGCTGTTTTTT
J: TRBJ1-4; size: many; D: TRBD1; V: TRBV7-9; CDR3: CASSLALTGGGKATNEKLFF; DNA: TGTGCCAGCAGCTTAGCCCTGACAGGGGGCGGTAAGGCAACTAATGAAAAACTGTTTTTT
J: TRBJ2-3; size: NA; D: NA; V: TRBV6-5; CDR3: CASSYRTAGVADTQYF; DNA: TGTGCCAGCAGTTATCGGACAGCTGGAGTGGCAGATACGCAGTATTTT
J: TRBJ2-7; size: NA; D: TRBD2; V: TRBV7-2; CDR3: CASSFSGFSGELYEQYF; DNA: TGTGCCAGCAGCTTTTCTGGTTTTAGCGGGGAGCTCTACGAGCAGTACTTC
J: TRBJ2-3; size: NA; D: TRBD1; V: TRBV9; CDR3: CASSFRDSRADTQYF; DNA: TGTGCCAGCAGCTTCCGGGACAGTCGGGCAGATACGCAGTATTTT
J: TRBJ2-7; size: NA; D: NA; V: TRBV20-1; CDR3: CSASLIEGTYEQYF; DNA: TGCAGTGCTAGTTTGATCGAGGGGACCTACGAGCAGTACTTC
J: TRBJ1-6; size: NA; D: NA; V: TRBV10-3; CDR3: CAITEGMNSPLHF; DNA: TGTGCCATCACAGAGGGGATGAATTCACCCCTCCACTTT
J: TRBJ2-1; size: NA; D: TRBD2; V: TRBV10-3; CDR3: CAISGSGSSYNEQFF; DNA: TGTGCCATCAGTGGGAGCGGGAGCTCCTACAATGAGCAGTTCTTC
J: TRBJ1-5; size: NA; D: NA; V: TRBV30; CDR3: CAWSVGNQPQHF; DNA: TGTGCCTGGAGTGTTGGCAATCAGCCCCAGCATTTT
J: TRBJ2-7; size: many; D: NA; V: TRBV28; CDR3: CASSTNQGKYEQYF; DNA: TGTGCCAGCAGTACAAATCAGGGGAAATACGAGCAGTACTTC